A single T cell receptor (beta chain) is shown here with its context. Its antigen is not identified. This record comes from a study of cytomegalovirus exposure and HLA in healthy donors. Whole-study findings and limits: The authors judged a highly shared variant cluster likely a sequencing artifact. The authors excluded some V segments, including TRBV6-2 and TRBV6-3, as indistinguishable.

The CDR3 totals 14 residues. Germline loops: CDR1 MNHEY, CDR2 SVGAGI. V was clipped by 6 bases and J by 9 bases; unmatched bases: 8. Donors likely had unrecorded immune exposures despite being nominally healthy when sampled. PCR primers comprised 60 Vbeta and 13 Jbeta primers. Per the original methods: Unique TCR beta chains numbered roughly 80 million in a later analysis, with around 10 million shared. The method was immunoSEQ multiplex PCR; TCRdb's version includes in-frame clones alone and lacks a portion of them. From that table come the V and J calls and clone size; the DNA was used to work out D and trimming. The data show 150,000 to 200,000 clones, over 70% seen once.

The material sequenced was PBMCs. This receptor was taken from a woman between 18 and 30 years old in good health and CMV-seropositive. V and J are TRBV6-5 and TRBJ1-1; 12 bases align to TRBD1. For the CDR3, the DNA is TGTGCCAGCAGGGCCGGGACAGGGGGCGAAAAAGCTTTCTTT. It translates to CASRAGTGGEKAFF.